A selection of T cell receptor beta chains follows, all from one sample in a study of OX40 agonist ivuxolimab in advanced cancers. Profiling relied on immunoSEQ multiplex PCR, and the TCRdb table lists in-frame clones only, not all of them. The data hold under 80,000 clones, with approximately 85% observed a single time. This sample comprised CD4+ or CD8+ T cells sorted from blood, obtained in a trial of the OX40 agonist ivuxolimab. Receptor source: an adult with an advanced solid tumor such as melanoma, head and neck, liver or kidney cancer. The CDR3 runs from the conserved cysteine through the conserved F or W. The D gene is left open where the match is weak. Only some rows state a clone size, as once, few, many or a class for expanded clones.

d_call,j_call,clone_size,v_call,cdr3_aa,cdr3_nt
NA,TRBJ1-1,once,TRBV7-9,CASIPGSTEAFF,TGTGCCAGCATACCGGGTTCCACTGAAGCTTTCTTT
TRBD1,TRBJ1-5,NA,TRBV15,CATSRDRVGNQPQHF,TGTGCCACCAGCAGGGACAGGGTAGGGAATCAGCCCCAGCATTTT
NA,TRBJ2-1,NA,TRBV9,CASSVAGGFAEQFF,TGTGCCAGCAGCGTAGCGGGGGGCTTTGCTGAGCAGTTCTTC
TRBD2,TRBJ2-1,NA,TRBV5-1,CASSPGVSGRLTYNEQFF,TGCGCCAGCAGCCCGGGGGTTAGCGGGAGATTGACCTACAATGAGCAGTTCTTC
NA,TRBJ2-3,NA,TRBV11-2,CASSSSMAQYF,TGTGCCAGCAGCTCTAGTATGGCGCAGTATTTT
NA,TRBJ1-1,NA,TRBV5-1,CASSLAGEGHAEAFF,TGCGCCAGCAGCTTGGCCGGGGAAGGGCACGCTGAAGCTTTCTTT
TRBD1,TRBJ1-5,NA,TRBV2,CATRGTGVQPQHF,TGTGCCACCCGGGGGACAGGGGTTCAGCCCCAGCATTTT
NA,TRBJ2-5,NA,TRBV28,CASSPPPRRETQYF,TGTGCCAGCAGCCCACCTCCCCGAAGAGAGACCCAGTACTTC
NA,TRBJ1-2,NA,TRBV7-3,CASSLTREGGYTF,TGTGCCAGCAGCCTGACGCGTGAGGGGGGCTACACCTTC
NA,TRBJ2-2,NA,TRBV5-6,CASSLAAGTDYANTGELFF,TGTGCCAGCAGCTTGGCTGCCGGGACGGATTACGCGAACACCGGGGAGCTGTTTTTT
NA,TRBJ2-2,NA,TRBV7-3,CASSLWNTGELFF,TGTGCCAGCAGCTTATGGAACACCGGGGAGCTGTTTTTT
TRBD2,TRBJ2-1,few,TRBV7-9,CASSSGLLFQRETNNEQFF,TGTGCCAGCAGCTCAGGGTTGTTATTTCAGCGGGAGACCAACAATGAGCAGTTCTTC
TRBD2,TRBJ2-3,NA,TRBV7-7,CASSLNSGGGDTQYF,TGTGCCAGCAGCTTAAACTCGGGGGGTGGAGATACGCAGTATTTT
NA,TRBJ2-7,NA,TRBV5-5,CASSLGSGRTYEQYF,TGTGCCAGCAGCTTAGGCTCAGGGCGGACCTACGAGCAGTACTTC
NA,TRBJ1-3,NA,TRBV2,CASSTPPNLGVNTIYF,TGTGCCAGCAGTACCCCTCCTAATTTGGGGGTGAACACCATATATTTT
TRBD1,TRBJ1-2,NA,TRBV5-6,CASRSRGRGGDGYTF,TGTGCCAGCAGGAGTAGGGGGCGCGGAGGGGATGGCTACACCTTC
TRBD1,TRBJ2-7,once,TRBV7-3,CASSLRGGTGVYEQYF,TGTGCCAGCAGCTTAAGGGGCGGGACAGGGGTGTACGAGCAGTACTTC
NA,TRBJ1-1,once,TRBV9,CASSVEEGDTEAFF,TGTGCCAGCAGCGTAGAGGAGGGGGACACTGAAGCTTTCTTT
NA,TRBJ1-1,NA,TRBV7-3,CASSQSVRGKAFF,TGTGCCAGCAGCCAAAGCGTGCGGGGTAAAGCTTTCTTT
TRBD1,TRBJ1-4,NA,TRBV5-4,CASSPADRGPNEKLFF,TGTGCCAGCAGCCCGGCGGACAGGGGACCTAATGAAAAACTGTTTTTT
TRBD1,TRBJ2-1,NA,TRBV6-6,CASSYSGTGYFF,TGTGCCAGCAGTTACTCCGGGACAGGGTATTTCTTC
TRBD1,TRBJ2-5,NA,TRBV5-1,CASSLQGVEETQYF,TGCGCCAGCAGCTTACAGGGGGTAGAAGAGACCCAGTACTTC
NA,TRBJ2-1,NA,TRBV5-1,CASSLRETQFTYNEQFF,TGCGCCAGCAGCCTAAGGGAGACACAGTTTACCTACAATGAGCAGTTCTTC
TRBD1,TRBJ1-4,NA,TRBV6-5,CASSYTTGDNEKLFF,TGTGCCAGCAGTTACACCACAGGGGATAATGAAAAACTGTTTTTT
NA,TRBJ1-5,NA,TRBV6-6,CASSQLNSNQPQHF,TGTGCCAGCAGTCAACTGAATAGCAATCAGCCCCAGCATTTT
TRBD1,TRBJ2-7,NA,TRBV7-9,CASSSPRDRVYYEQYF,TGTGCCAGCAGCTCCCCGAGGGACAGAGTCTACTACGAGCAGTACTTC
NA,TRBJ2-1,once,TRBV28,CASSPGIGTSYNEQFF,TGTGCCAGCAGTCCCGGGATCGGGACTTCCTACAATGAGCAGTTCTTC
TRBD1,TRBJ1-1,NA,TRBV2,CASRHDRGRTEAFF,TGTGCCAGCAGACATGACAGGGGGCGGACTGAAGCTTTCTTT
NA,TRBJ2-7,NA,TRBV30,CAWSVRTVQYF,TGTGCCTGGAGTGTACGGACGGTCCAGTACTTC
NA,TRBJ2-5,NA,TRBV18,CASSRGAQETQYF,TGTGCCAGCTCCCGGGGGGCCCAAGAGACCCAGTACTTC
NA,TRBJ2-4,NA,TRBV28,CASREAGKNIQYF,TGTGCCAGCAGAGAGGCAGGCAAAAACATTCAGTACTTC
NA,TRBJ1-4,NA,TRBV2,CASSEIEKLFF,TGTGCCAGCAGTGAAATAGAAAAACTGTTTTTT
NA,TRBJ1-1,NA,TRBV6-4,CASSDSFRRAFF,TGTGCCAGCAGTGACTCGTTCCGACGGGCTTTCTTT
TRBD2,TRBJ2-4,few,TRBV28,CASSHSRASGDLNIQYF,TGTGCCAGCTCCCACTCCCGGGCTAGCGGGGATCTAAACATTCAGTACTTC